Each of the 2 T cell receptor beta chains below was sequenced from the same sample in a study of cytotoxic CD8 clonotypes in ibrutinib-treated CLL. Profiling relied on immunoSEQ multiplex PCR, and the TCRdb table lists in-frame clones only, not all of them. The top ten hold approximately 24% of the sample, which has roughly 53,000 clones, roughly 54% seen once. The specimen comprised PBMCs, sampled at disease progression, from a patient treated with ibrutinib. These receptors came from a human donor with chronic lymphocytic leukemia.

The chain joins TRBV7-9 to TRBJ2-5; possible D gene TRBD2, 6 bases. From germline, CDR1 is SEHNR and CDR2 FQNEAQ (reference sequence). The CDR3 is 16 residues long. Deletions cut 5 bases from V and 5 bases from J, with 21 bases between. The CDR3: CASSPRLGLPTETQYF. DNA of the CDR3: TGTGCCAGCAGCCCTCGGCTCGGACTACCTACGGAGACCCAGTACTTC.

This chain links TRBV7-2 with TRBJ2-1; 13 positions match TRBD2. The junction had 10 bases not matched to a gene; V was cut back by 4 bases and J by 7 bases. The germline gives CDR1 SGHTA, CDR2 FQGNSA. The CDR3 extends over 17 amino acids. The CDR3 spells CASSSTSRTSGSNEQFF. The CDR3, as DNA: TGTGCCAGCAGCTCCACCTCCAGGACTAGCGGGAGTAATGAGCAGTTCTTC.